This T cell receptor (beta chain) stems from a study of blood T cells in healthy people across ages. This clonotype has only a few counts. Its specificity is not known. PCR was performed a second time for about 6 to 11 cycles using a sample-barcoded 5' primer and a J-beta primer mix. Through a template-switch adaptor with 12 random nucleotides, each cDNA molecule received a tag. One entry per CDR3 protein results from TCRdb running MiXCR on the 5' RACE reads. The sample yields some 1.5 million distinct CDR3 sequences, about 30% seen once. Overall study findings and caveats: Long-lived and aged donors differed, with more naive CD4+ cells and higher diversity in the long-lived. Possibly confounding the expanded clonotype changes was the fact that donor CMV status was unknown.

V was trimmed by 5 bases and J by 3 bases, leaving 11 bases between them. This CDR3 spans 14 amino acids. Germline values: CDR1 MNHEY, CDR2 SVGAGI. V usage is TRBV6-5 and J usage is TRBJ1-5; TRBD1 might be the D (6 bases). Sequenced: blood. The sequence derives from a woman aged 25 to 39 in good health. The CDR3 sequence is CASSEAGDNQPQHF. CDR3 DNA: TGTGCCAGCAGTGAAGCAGGGGACAATCAGCCCCAGCATTTT.